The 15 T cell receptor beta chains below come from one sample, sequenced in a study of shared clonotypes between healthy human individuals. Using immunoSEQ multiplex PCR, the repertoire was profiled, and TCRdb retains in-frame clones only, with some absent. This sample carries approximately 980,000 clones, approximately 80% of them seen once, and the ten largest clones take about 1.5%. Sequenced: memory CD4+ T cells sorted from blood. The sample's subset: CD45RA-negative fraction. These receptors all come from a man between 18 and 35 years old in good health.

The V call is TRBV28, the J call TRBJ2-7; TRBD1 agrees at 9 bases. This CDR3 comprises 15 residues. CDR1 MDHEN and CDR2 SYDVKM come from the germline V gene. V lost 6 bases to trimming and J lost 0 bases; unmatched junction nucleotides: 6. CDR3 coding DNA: TGTGCCAGCAGCGCACCGGGACAGGGCTCCTACGAGCAGTACTTC. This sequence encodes CASSAPGQGSYEQYF.

The CDR3 sequence: CASFYSYTGELFF. CDR3 DNA sequence: TGTGCCAGCTTTTACAGCTACACCGGGGAGCTGTTTTTT. The gene calls are TRBV28 and TRBJ2-2, with D uncertain. The CDR3 totals 13 residues. V lost 8 bases, J lost 3 bases, and 10 bases lay in between. Germline-derived CDR1 and CDR2 are MDHEN and SYDVKM.

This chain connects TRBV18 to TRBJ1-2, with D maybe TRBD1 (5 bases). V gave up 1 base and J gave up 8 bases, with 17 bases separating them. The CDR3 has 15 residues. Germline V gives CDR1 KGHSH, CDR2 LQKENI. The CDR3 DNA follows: TGTGCCAGCTCACCACAATCCTCGAGGGGTTCCGGCTACACCTTC. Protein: CASSPQSSRGSGYTF.

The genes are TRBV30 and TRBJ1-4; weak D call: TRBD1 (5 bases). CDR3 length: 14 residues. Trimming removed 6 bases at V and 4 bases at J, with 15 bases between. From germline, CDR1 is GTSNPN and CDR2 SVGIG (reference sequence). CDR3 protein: CACSQGKGNEKLFF. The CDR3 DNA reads TGTGCCTGCAGTCAGGGAAAGGGTAATGAAAAACTGTTTTTT.

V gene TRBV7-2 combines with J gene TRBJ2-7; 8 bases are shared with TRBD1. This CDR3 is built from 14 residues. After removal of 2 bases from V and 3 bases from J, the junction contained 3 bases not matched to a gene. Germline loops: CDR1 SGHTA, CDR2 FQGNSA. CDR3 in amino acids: CASSLRTGNYEQYF. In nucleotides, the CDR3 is TGTGCCAGCAGCTTAAGGACAGGGAACTACGAGCAGTACTTC.

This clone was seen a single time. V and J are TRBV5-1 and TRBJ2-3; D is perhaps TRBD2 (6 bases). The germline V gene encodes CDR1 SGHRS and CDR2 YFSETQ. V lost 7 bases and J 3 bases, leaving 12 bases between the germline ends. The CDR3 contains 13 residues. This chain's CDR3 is CASRGGRTDTQYF. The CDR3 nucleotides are TGCGCCAGCCGAGGAGGGCGAACAGATACGCAGTATTTT. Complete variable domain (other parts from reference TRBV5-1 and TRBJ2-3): KAGVTQTPRYLIKTRGQQVTLSCSPISGHRSVSWYQQTPGQGLQFLFEYFSETQRNKGNFPGRFSGRQFSNSRSEMNVSTLELGDSALYLCASRGGRTDTQYFGPGTRLTVL.

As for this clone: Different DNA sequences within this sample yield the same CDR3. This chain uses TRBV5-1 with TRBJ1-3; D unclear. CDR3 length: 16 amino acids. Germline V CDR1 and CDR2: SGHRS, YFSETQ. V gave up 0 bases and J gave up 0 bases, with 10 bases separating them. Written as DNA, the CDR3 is TGCGCCAGCAGCTTGGCTGGCCCCTCCTCTGGAAACACCATATATTTT. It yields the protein CASSLAGPSSGNTIYF. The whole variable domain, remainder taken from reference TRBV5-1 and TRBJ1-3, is KAGVTQTPRYLIKTRGQQVTLSCSPISGHRSVSWYQQTPGQGLQFLFEYFSETQRNKGNFPGRFSGRQFSNSRSEMNVSTLELGDSALYLCASSLAGPSSGNTIYFGEGSWLTVV.

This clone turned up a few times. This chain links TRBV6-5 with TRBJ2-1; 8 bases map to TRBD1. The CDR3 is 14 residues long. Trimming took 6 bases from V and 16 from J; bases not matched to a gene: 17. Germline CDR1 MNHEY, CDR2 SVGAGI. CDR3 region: CASSPAYATGVGFF. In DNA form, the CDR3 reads TGTGCCAGCAGCCCCGCATACGCGACAGGGGTGGGATTCTTC.

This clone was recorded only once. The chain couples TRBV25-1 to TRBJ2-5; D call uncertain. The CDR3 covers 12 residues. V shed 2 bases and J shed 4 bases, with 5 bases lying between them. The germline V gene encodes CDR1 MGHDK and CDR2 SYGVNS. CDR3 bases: TGTGCCAGCAGTGAACCGTTAGAGACCCAGTACTTC. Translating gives CASSEPLETQYF.

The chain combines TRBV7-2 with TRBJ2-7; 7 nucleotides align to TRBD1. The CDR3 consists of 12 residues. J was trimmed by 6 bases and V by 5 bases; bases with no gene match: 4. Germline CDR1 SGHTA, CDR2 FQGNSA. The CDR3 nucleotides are TGTGCCAGCAGCCCCCAGGGGGTCGAGCAGTACTTC. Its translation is CASSPQGVEQYF.

CDR3 in amino acids: CASSPDTYSGNTIYF. In DNA, the CDR3 is TGCGCCAGCAGTCCTGACACATACTCTGGAAACACCATATATTTT. The V gene is TRBV4-1, the J gene TRBJ1-3; D is ambiguous. CDR3 length equals 15 residues. The germline V gene has CDR1 MGHRA and CDR2 YSYEKL. V was clipped by 6 bases and J by 0 bases, with 12 bases between them.

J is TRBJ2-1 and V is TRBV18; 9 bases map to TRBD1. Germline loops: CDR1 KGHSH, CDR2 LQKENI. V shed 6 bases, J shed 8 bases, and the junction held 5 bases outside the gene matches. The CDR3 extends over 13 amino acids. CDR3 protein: CASSQTGGHEQFF. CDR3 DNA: TGTGCCAGCTCTCAAACAGGGGGCCATGAGCAGTTCTTC.

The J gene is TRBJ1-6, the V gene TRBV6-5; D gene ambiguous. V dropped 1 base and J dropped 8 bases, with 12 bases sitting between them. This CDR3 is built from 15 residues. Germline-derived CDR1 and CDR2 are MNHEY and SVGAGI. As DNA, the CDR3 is TGTGCCAGCAGTTACTTGGGGTCTGTCGATTCACCCCTCCACTTT. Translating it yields CASSYLGSVDSPLHF.

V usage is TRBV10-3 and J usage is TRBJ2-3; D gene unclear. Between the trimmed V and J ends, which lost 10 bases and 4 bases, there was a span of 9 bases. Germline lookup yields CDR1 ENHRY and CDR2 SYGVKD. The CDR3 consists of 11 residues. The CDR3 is CATGEADTQYF. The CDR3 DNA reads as TGTGCCACCGGTGAGGCAGATACGCAGTATTTT.

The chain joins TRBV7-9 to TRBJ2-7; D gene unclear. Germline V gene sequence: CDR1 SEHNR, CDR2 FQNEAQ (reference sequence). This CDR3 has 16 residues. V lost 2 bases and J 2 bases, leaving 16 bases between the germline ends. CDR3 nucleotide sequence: TGTGCCAGCAGCTTATTCGGGTCTGGTCGCACCTACGAGCAGTACTTC. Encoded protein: CASSLFGSGRTYEQYF.